A selection of T cell receptor beta chains follows, all from one sample in a study of blood T cell repertoires in COVID-19. Sequencing was performed with immunoSEQ multiplex PCR; in TCRdb, only in-frame clones are kept and a portion is missing. The sample holds about 48,000 clones, approximately 90% seen once. Sequenced material: peripheral blood. Receptors originate from a man in his 70s with acute or convalescent COVID-19. Each CDR3 is given with its conserved first and last residue. Each record gives: CDR3 DNA, CDR3 protein, CDR3 length, V gene, D gene, clone size, J gene. A D gene is named only where the DNA matches it firmly. A row's size may be missing; if present it is once, few, many or a size class.

CDR3nt: TGTGCCAGCAGCCCAACCCTTTTCGCGGGGACCTACAATGAGCAGTTCTTC
CDR3aa: CASSPTLFAGTYNEQFF
len: 17
v_gene: TRBV2
d_gene: NA
abundance: NA
j_gene: TRBJ2-1

CDR3nt: TGTGCCAGCTCAGGGACAGGACTGACCGGGGAGCTGTTTTTT
CDR3aa: CASSGTGLTGELFF
len: 14
v_gene: TRBV18
d_gene: TRBD1
abundance: NA
j_gene: TRBJ2-2

CDR3nt: TGTGCCAGCAGTTTTGGGCCCCGATATAATTCACCCCTCCACTTT
CDR3aa: CASSFGPRYNSPLHF
len: 15
v_gene: TRBV28
d_gene: NA
abundance: NA
j_gene: TRBJ1-6

CDR3nt: TGTGCCAGCAGCAGAACAGGGGTTCAGCCCCAGCATTTT
CDR3aa: CASSRTGVQPQHF
len: 13
v_gene: TRBV27
d_gene: TRBD1
abundance: NA
j_gene: TRBJ1-5

CDR3nt: TGTGCCAGCAGCCAGCAGGACACCGGGGAGCTGTTTTTT
CDR3aa: CASSQQDTGELFF
len: 13
v_gene: TRBV5-4
d_gene: NA
abundance: NA
j_gene: TRBJ2-2

CDR3nt: TGTGCCAGTAGTATCGACAGGGGGAGAGGGAATGAGCAGTTCTTC
CDR3aa: CASSIDRGRGNEQFF
len: 15
v_gene: TRBV19
d_gene: TRBD1
abundance: NA
j_gene: TRBJ2-1

CDR3nt: TGCGCCAGCAGCCCCACGGGGATGCGGACAGGGGAACTGAACACTGAAGCTTTCTTT
CDR3aa: CASSPTGMRTGELNTEAFF
len: 19
v_gene: TRBV4-1
d_gene: TRBD1
abundance: few
j_gene: TRBJ1-1

CDR3nt: TGTGCCAGCAGTTTACTAGCGGGGGGGCGGGGTACGCAGTATTTT
CDR3aa: CASSLLAGGRGTQYF
len: 15
v_gene: TRBV28
d_gene: TRBD2
abundance: NA
j_gene: TRBJ2-3

CDR3nt: TGTGCCAGCAGCTTAGCGGGACTAGCGGGGCGGGAGACCCAGTACTTC
CDR3aa: CASSLAGLAGRETQYF
len: 16
v_gene: TRBV7-7
d_gene: TRBD2
abundance: NA
j_gene: TRBJ2-5

CDR3nt: TGTGCCAGAAGGCCACACAGGGGTGGTGAAAAACTGTTTTTT
CDR3aa: CARRPHRGGEKLFF
len: 14
v_gene: TRBV5-3
d_gene: TRBD1
abundance: NA
j_gene: TRBJ1-4

CDR3nt: TGTGCCAGCTCACCTTTGGAGGGGTCGACGTACAATGAGCAGTTCTTC
CDR3aa: CASSPLEGSTYNEQFF
len: 16
v_gene: TRBV18
d_gene: NA
abundance: NA
j_gene: TRBJ2-1

CDR3nt: TGTGCCAGCAGCTTAGGTTCGGGGGGCCTCAAAAACATTCAGTACTTC
CDR3aa: CASSLGSGGLKNIQYF
len: 16
v_gene: TRBV11-2
d_gene: NA
abundance: NA
j_gene: TRBJ2-4

CDR3nt: TGTGCCTACGGGGGGGTGGAGACCCAGTACTTC
CDR3aa: CAYGGVETQYF
len: 11
v_gene: TRBV30
d_gene: TRBD2
abundance: NA
j_gene: TRBJ2-5

CDR3nt: TGCAGTGCCGCCTATGAGACCCAGTACTTC
CDR3aa: CSAAYETQYF
len: 10
v_gene: TRBV20-1
d_gene: NA
abundance: NA
j_gene: TRBJ2-5

CDR3nt: TGCGCCAGCAGCTTGGAGGCAGCGGCGAGGGGCTACACCTTC
CDR3aa: CASSLEAAARGYTF
len: 14
v_gene: TRBV5-1
d_gene: NA
abundance: once
j_gene: TRBJ1-2

CDR3nt: TGTGCCAGCAGCTTAGCCGGGACACGAAAAGAGACCCAGTACTTC
CDR3aa: CASSLAGTRKETQYF
len: 15
v_gene: TRBV7-2
d_gene: NA
abundance: NA
j_gene: TRBJ2-5

CDR3nt: TGTGCCAGCAGAGACGTCGGGACAGCTAATGAAAAACTGTTTTTT
CDR3aa: CASRDVGTANEKLFF
len: 15
v_gene: TRBV2
d_gene: TRBD1
abundance: few
j_gene: TRBJ1-4

CDR3nt: TGTGCCAGCAGCATTCTGGCCGGGGGAGAGACCCAGTACTTC
CDR3aa: CASSILAGGETQYF
len: 14
v_gene: TRBV9
d_gene: NA
abundance: NA
j_gene: TRBJ2-5

CDR3nt: TGTGCCAGCTCCCCAGGGACAGGGCCTCCTCAGTACTTC
CDR3aa: CASSPGTGPPQYF
len: 13
v_gene: TRBV6-5
d_gene: TRBD1
abundance: NA
j_gene: TRBJ2-7

CDR3nt: TGTGCCAGCAGCGGGGAGACTAATGAACACAATTCACCCCTCCACTTT
CDR3aa: CASSGETNEHNSPLHF
len: 16
v_gene: TRBV9
d_gene: NA
abundance: NA
j_gene: TRBJ1-6

CDR3nt: TGTGCCAGCAGCATCGGGGGCGAGCAGTACTTC
CDR3aa: CASSIGGEQYF
len: 11
v_gene: TRBV9
d_gene: NA
abundance: NA
j_gene: TRBJ2-7

CDR3nt: TGCAGCGTTGTGGTCTACTCTGGAAACACCATATATTTT
CDR3aa: CSVVVYSGNTIYF
len: 13
v_gene: TRBV29-1
d_gene: NA
abundance: NA
j_gene: TRBJ1-3

CDR3nt: TGTGCCACCCGGCCGGGGTACACTGAAGCTTTCTTT
CDR3aa: CATRPGYTEAFF
len: 12
v_gene: TRBV19
d_gene: NA
abundance: NA
j_gene: TRBJ1-1

CDR3nt: TGTGCCAGCAGAACCCGCCGGGACACCGGCTGGGAAAAACTGTTTTTT
CDR3aa: CASRTRRDTGWEKLFF
len: 16
v_gene: TRBV28
d_gene: NA
abundance: NA
j_gene: TRBJ1-4

CDR3nt: TGTGCCAGCAGCTTTCCGGGTTCCGAGCAGTTCTTC
CDR3aa: CASSFPGSEQFF
len: 12
v_gene: TRBV6-6
d_gene: NA
abundance: few
j_gene: TRBJ2-1

CDR3nt: TGTGCCAGCAGCATACTCGTCCCCAGGGATGAAAAACTGTTTTTT
CDR3aa: CASSILVPRDEKLFF
len: 15
v_gene: TRBV5-6
d_gene: NA
abundance: NA
j_gene: TRBJ1-4

CDR3nt: TGCGCCAGCAGCCAAGGGCTGCAGACGAACACCGGGGAGCTGTTTTTT
CDR3aa: CASSQGLQTNTGELFF
len: 16
v_gene: TRBV4-1
d_gene: NA
abundance: NA
j_gene: TRBJ2-2

CDR3nt: TGTGCCAGCAGCTTAGGGGGCGGGGGCCGAAAGAACACTGAAGCTTTCTTT
CDR3aa: CASSLGGGGRKNTEAFF
len: 17
v_gene: TRBV7-9
d_gene: NA
abundance: medium-sized
j_gene: TRBJ1-1